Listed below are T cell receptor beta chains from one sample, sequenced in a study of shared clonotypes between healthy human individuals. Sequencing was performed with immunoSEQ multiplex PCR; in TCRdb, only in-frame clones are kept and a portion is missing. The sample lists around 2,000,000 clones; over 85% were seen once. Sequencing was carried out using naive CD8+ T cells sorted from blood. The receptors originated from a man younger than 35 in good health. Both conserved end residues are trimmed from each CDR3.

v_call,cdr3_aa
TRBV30,AWSVRSGSWETQY
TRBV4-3,ASSQAARGLVYEQY
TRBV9,ASSVSGTGYYEQY
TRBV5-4,ASSLAEGGLAGQGY
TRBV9,ASSGGLNEQF
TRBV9,ASSPSGASYEQY
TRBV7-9,ASSLGDREGETQY
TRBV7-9,ASSLVAGEAQF
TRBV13,ASSPGQGSQETQY
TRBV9,ASSVGPGQSYEQY
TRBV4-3,ASSLGSNTGELF
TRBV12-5,ASGLEGTGKNTEAF
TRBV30,AWTLDSDLYNEQF
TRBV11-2,ASSFAHTGTEAF
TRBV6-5,ASSVNTEAF
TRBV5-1,ASSLGGTDYGYT
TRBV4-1,ASSQSSGDTYEQY
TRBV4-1,ASSPGEGGVQETQY
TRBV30,AWSVGAGLNYGYT
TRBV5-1,ASRMGLAGRTSTDTQY
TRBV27,ASSLLPFSGANVLT
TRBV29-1,SVDTAYEQY
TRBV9,ASSVTGGLETQY
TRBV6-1,ASSDLFRSGNTIY
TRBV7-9,ASSLRGAGPYEQY
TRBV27,ASSFLGNTGELF
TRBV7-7,ASSQGSSGYNEQF
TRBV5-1,ASSPTGENSPLH
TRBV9,ASSPSGRAGEQY
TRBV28,ASSPWTSGVGSETQY
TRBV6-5,ASSYSNDEQY
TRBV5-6,ASSFDTYEQY
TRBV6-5,ASRSTSGVYNEQF
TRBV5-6,ASSSPNGGTEAF
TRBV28,ASSLEGSNTEAF
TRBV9,ASSVEGTSGRDEQF
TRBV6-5,ASSYSPGTEAF
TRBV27,ASSLSSGAGWAPTYGYT
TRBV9,ASSGPSETQY
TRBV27,ASSLSPDTQY
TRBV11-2,ASSLYPGLADQETQY
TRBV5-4,ASSPGLAVGELF
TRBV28,ASSYVVGLRDQPQH
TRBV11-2,ASSLASSSYNEQF
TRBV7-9,ASRGTGARSYEQY
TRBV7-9,ASSGAVALPEGKNIQY
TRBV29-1,SVRLLAGAGEASTDTQY
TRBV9,ASSVEDRNTEAF
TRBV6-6,ASNIANTGELF
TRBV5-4,ASSLPGQGTNEQF
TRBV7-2,ASSFGTGGQPQH
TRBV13,ASSLEAGNTEAF
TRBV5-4,ASSWEASGANVLT
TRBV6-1,ASSVAGGERPQH
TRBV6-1,ASSEATGESYREKF
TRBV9,ASSVTGSSGNTIY
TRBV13,ASSLEDGFLF